Reported below is one T cell receptor (beta chain). The target of this receptor is not known. Base qualities are not at hand, and no much larger clone is one base apart. The library was made by the immunoSEQ multiplex PCR assay. The clones in this table, taken by TCRdb from immuneACCESS, are in-frame only. Not every clone is retained; where verified, under half of the shortfall comes from an unresolved V gene, and the cause of the rest is unknown. The sample yields approximately 130,000 clones; roughly 89% were counted once. About an eighth of the sample lies in the top ten. This specimen comes from a study of control samples from healthy donors and cancer patients (dated by TCRdb to 2018 to 2021). The sequence came from a man aged 25 to 40 in good health. The material sequenced was blood.

The nucleotide sequence is TGTGCCAGCAGCCACAGGGTTATGAACACTGAAGCTTTCTTT. Translated, this gives CASSHRVMNTEAFF. The chain was built from TRBV6-5 and TRBJ1-1, and TRBD1 may be the D gene, going by 6 matching bases. Inclusive of the bounding cysteine and phenylalanine, the CDR3 is 14 residues long. Left in the record is the CDR3 DNA by itself, 42 bases read in frame from the first base. Looking up the germline V gene yields CDR1 MNHEY and CDR2 SVGAGI. Between the V and J ends, shortened by 6 bases and 0 bases respectively, the junction contains 11 bases.